This TCR beta chain appears in the sequencing data of a study of early T cells in non-severe SARS-CoV-2 infection. Turning to the study itself: Unpaired chains resulted from sequencing bulk RNA of unsorted whole blood.

Individual cDNA molecules received unique molecular identifiers during library preparation. TCRdb itself ran the 5' RACE reads through MiXCR, one entry per CDR3 protein. This sample has about 80,000 distinct CDR3 sequences, with less than 15% found just once. Germline V gene sequence: CDR1 DFQATT, CDR2 SNEGSKA (reference sequence). Trimming pared 7 bases from V and 1 base from J, leaving 13 bases between. The CDR3 spans 13 residues. This clonotype was picked up a small number of times. Sequenced material: whole blood, taken at baseline. V and J are TRBV20-1 and TRBJ1-1; D possibly corresponds to TRBD1 (5 bases). The receptor was derived from an adult who was a healthcare worker with PCR-confirmed SARS-CoV-2 infection or an uninfected control (not recorded which). The donor label of this sample is uncertain. The CDR3 DNA reads TGCAGTGGGATTGAGGGGTCGAACACTGAAGCTTTCTTT. Its protein product is CSGIEGSNTEAFF.